This TCR beta chain appears in the sequencing data of a study of blood T cell repertoires in COVID-19. This CDR3 is 16 amino acids long. Between the trimmed V and J ends, which lost 5 bases and 2 bases, there was a span of 13 bases. Germline CDR1 and CDR2: MNHEY and SMNVEV (reference sequence). Profiling relied on immunoSEQ multiplex PCR, and the TCRdb table lists in-frame clones only, not all of them. Here the sample spans about 210,000 clones, 65% to 85% being singletons. Sequenced: PBMCs or T cells enriched from blood (not recorded which). This receptor was obtained from a man aged 30 to 45 with acute COVID-19. This chain joins TRBV27 and TRBJ1-6; the D is unclear. The CDR3 sequence: CASSRTFSTYNSPLHF. As DNA, the CDR3 is TGTGCCAGCAGTCGGACTTTTAGCACCTATAATTCACCCCTCCACTTT.